This T cell receptor beta chain was identified in a study of control samples from healthy donors and cancer patients. V was trimmed by 0 bases and J by 0 bases, leaving 1 base between them. Germline V gene lookup returns CDR1 SGHRS and CDR2 YFSETQ. The CDR3 sequence is 13 residues long. The data were produced by immunoSEQ multiplex PCR, yet TCRdb's version contains in-frame clones alone and is incomplete. The sample holds just under 60,000 clones, about 92% seen once. Only one count was recorded for this clone. The TCR sequence derives from a man aged 35-49 years with colorectal cancer. Sequenced: PBMCs. The chain joins TRBV5-1 to TRBJ1-5; D remains ambiguous. In DNA, the CDR3 is TGCGCCAGCAGCTTGGGTAGCAATCAGCCCCAGCATTTT. Translation gives CASSLGSNQPQHF. Full variable domain (outside the CDR3, taken from reference TRBV5-1 and TRBJ1-5): KAGVTQTPRYLIKTRGQQVTLSCSPISGHRSVSWYQQTPGQGLQFLFEYFSETQRNKGNFPGRFSGRQFSNSRSEMNVSTLELGDSALYLCASSLGSNQPQHFGDGTRLSIL.